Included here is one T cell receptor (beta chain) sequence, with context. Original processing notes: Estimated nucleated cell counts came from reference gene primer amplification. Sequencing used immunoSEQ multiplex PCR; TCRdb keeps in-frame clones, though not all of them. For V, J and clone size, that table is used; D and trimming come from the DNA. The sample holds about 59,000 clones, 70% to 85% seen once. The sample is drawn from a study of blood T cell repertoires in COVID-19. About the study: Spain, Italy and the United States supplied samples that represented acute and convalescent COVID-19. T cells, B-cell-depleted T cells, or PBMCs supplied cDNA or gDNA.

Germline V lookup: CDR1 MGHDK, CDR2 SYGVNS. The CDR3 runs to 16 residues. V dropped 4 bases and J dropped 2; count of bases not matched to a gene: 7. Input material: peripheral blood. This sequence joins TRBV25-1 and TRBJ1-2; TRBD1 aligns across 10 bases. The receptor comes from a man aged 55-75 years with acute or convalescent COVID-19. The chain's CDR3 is CASSGGSGQGNYGYTF. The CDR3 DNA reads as TGTGCCAGCAGTGGCGGGTCGGGACAGGGGAACTATGGCTACACCTTC.